The rows below give T cell receptor beta chains drawn from one sample of a study of T cell responses to AZD1222 COVID-19 vaccine. This table comes from immunoSEQ multiplex PCR, and its TCRdb copy is limited to in-frame clones, with some not included. The sample carries more than 100,000 clones, roughly 88% recorded once. The source material was peripheral blood, sampled on day 0 of AZD1222 vaccination. The source of these receptors is an adult in good health. CDR3s include the opening cysteine and the closing phenylalanine or tryptophan. D genes are given only for firm matches. Expanded clones get a size class; other rows say once, few or many, or leave the size out.

clone size	V gene	D gene	J gene	CDR3 protein	CDR3 DNA
once	TRBV18	NA	TRBJ2-3	CASSTLRSTDTQYF	TGTGCCAGCTCAACCCTGCGGAGCACAGATACGCAGTATTTT
NA	TRBV7-9	NA	TRBJ1-5	CASSLGAGPGGNQPQHF	TGTGCCAGCAGCTTAGGGGCCGGGCCCGGGGGCAATCAGCCCCAGCATTTT
NA	TRBV18	NA	TRBJ2-7	CASSPISGPMIHEQYF	TGTGCCAGCTCACCAATATCAGGCCCGATGATTCACGAGCAGTACTTC
NA	TRBV28	TRBD2	TRBJ2-7	CATVWEGSSYEQYF	TGTGCCACGGTATGGGAGGGTAGCTCCTACGAGCAGTACTTC
NA	TRBV5-5	NA	TRBJ1-2	CASSLGVRAANYGYTF	TGTGCCAGCAGCTTGGGGGTCAGGGCAGCTAACTATGGCTACACCTTC
few	TRBV4-2	NA	TRBJ2-3	CASSQRGTLGGGPTDTQYF	TGTGCCAGCAGCCAAAGAGGCACCCTTGGGGGGGGGCCCACAGATACGCAGTATTTT
once	TRBV24-1	TRBD1	TRBJ1-5	CATSDPDRPNQPQHF	TGTGCCACCAGTGATCCGGACAGGCCTAATCAGCCCCAGCATTTT
NA	TRBV30	NA	TRBJ2-1	CAWSTGAGYYHEQFF	TGTGCCTGGAGTACGGGGGCGGGGTACTATCATGAGCAGTTCTTC
NA	TRBV18	NA	TRBJ1-1	CASSPVSAGLNTEAFF	TGTGCCAGCTCACCAGTCTCCGCGGGGCTGAACACTGAAGCTTTCTTT
NA	TRBV6-1	NA	TRBJ1-4	CASSESGMSGEKLFF	TGTGCCAGCAGTGAAAGTGGCATGTCCGGAGAAAAACTGTTTTTT
NA	TRBV5-1	NA	TRBJ2-7	CASRGGLATIYEQYF	TGCGCCAGCCGCGGGGGCCTAGCGACTATCTACGAGCAGTACTTC
NA	TRBV2	NA	TRBJ1-6	CASSDETSGSPLHF	TGTGCCAGCAGTGATGAGACCAGTGGTTCACCCCTCCACTTT
NA	TRBV27	TRBD1	TRBJ1-2	CASSLEGRGPSGYTF	TGTGCCAGCAGTTTGGAGGGCAGGGGGCCGAGTGGCTACACCTTC
NA	TRBV28	NA	TRBJ1-2	CASSLPPREGAFRGYTF	TGTGCCAGCAGTTTGCCGCCCCGTGAGGGTGCCTTTCGTGGCTACACCTTC
NA	TRBV6-2/TRBV6-3	NA	TRBJ1-5	CASSPVGGRGNQPQHF	TGTGCCAGCAGCCCAGTTGGGGGTAGGGGAAATCAGCCCCAGCATTTT
NA	TRBV11-3	NA	TRBJ1-3	CASSLEGRDTIYF	TGTGCCAGCAGCTTAGAAGGTCGAGACACCATATATTTT
NA	TRBV6-6	NA	TRBJ2-7	CASSGGTYYHYEQYF	TGTGCCAGCAGTGGTGGGACATATTACCACTACGAGCAGTACTTC
NA	TRBV5-6	NA	TRBJ1-4	CASSLGPEGTNEKLFF	TGTGCCAGCAGCTTGGGGCCGGAGGGGACTAATGAAAAACTGTTTTTT
NA	TRBV18	NA	TRBJ2-7	CASSPVTGTYEQYF	TGTGCCAGCTCACCAGTCACGGGGACCTACGAGCAGTACTTC
NA	TRBV7-2	NA	TRBJ1-4	CASSLGAAGGSEKLFF	TGTGCCAGCAGCTTAGGGGCGGCGGGGGGTAGTGAAAAACTGTTTTTT
few	TRBV7-9	NA	TRBJ2-2	CASSPDGYTGELFF	TGTGCCAGCAGCCCGGACGGCTACACCGGGGAGCTGTTTTTT
NA	TRBV11-3	NA	TRBJ2-7	CASSLQGEQYF	TGTGCCAGCAGCTTACAGGGCGAGCAGTACTTC
NA	TRBV6-1	NA	TRBJ2-2	CASSEAALWGELFF	TGTGCCAGCAGTGAAGCGGCCTTATGGGGGGAGCTGTTTTTT
NA	TRBV5-4	NA	TRBJ1-1	CASSPRQTLNTEAFF	TGTGCCAGCAGCCCTCGACAGACTTTGAACACTGAAGCTTTCTTT
NA	TRBV6-5	NA	TRBJ2-7	CASSYSSKRSYEQYF	TGTGCCAGCAGTTACTCTTCGAAAAGGTCCTACGAGCAGTACTTC
NA	TRBV7-2	NA	TRBJ2-3	CASSLASIATDTQYF	TGTGCCAGCAGCTTAGCAAGCATCGCGACAGATACGCAGTATTTT
few	TRBV30	NA	TRBJ1-5	CAWSQGNQPQHF	TGTGCCTGGAGCCAGGGCAATCAGCCCCAGCATTTT
NA	TRBV7-9	NA	TRBJ2-2	CASSLVRAGELFF	TGTGCCAGCAGCTTAGTAAGGGCCGGGGAGCTGTTTTTT
NA	TRBV7-2	NA	TRBJ1-1	CASSSRQTEAFF	TGTGCCAGCAGCTCGAGACAGACTGAAGCTTTCTTT
NA	TRBV27	NA	TRBJ1-6	CATKERGPYNSPLHF	TGTGCCACCAAGGAGAGGGGCCCCTATAATTCACCCCTCCACTTT
NA	TRBV2	NA	TRBJ2-3	CASTRGSDTQYF	TGTGCCAGCACCCGGGGGTCAGATACGCAGTATTTT
few	TRBV7-2	TRBD1	TRBJ2-2	CASSPGTVGPLWTGELFF	TGTGCCAGCAGCCCCGGGACAGTAGGACCTTTATGGACCGGGGAGCTGTTTTTT
NA	TRBV5-4	TRBD2	TRBJ2-1	CASSPRGGGLAGNNEQFF	TGTGCCAGCAGCCCTAGAGGTGGGGGACTAGCGGGGAATAATGAGCAGTTCTTC
NA	TRBV28	TRBD1	TRBJ2-2	CASSGTVNTGELFF	TGTGCCAGCAGTGGGACAGTGAACACCGGGGAGCTGTTTTTT